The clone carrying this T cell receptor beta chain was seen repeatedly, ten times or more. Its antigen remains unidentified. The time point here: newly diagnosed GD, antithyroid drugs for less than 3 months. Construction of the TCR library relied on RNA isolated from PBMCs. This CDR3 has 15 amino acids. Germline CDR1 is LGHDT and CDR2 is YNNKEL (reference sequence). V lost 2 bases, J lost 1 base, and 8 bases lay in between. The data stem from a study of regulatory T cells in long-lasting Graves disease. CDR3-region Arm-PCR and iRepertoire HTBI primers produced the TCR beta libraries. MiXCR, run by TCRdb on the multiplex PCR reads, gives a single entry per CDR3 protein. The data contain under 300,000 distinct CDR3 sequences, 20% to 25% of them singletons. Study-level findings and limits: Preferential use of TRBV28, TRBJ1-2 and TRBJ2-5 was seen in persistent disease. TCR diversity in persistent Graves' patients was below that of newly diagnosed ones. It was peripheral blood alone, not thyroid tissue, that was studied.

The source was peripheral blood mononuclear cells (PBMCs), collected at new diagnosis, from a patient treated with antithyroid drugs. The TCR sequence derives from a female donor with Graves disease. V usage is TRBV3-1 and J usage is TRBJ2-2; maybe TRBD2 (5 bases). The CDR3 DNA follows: TGTGCCAGCAGCCAACTAGCACAGAACACCGGGGAGCTGTTTTTT. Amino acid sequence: CASSQLAQNTGELFF.